The 20 T cell receptor beta chains below come from one sample, sequenced in a study of cytomegalovirus exposure and HLA in healthy donors. The PCR was carried out with 60 Vbeta primers and 13 Jbeta primers. The assay was immunoSEQ multiplex PCR, and TCRdb's table has in-frame clones only and misses some. The table lists approximately 110,000 clones, with under 3.5% in the top ten. Sequencing was performed on PBMCs. All receptors derive from a man aged 25-45 years in good health and CMV-seronegative.

This rearrangement joins TRBV19 to TRBJ2-1; no definite D call. Germline loops: CDR1 LNHDA, CDR2 SQIVND (reference sequence). The CDR3 runs to 14 residues. The ends were cut back, 3 bases at V and 5 bases at J, with 11 bases in the middle. This chain's CDR3 is CASSINVLDNEQFF. CDR3 bases: TGTGCCAGTAGTATTAATGTGTTAGACAATGAGCAGTTCTTC.

The V gene is TRBV7-6, the J gene TRBJ2-1, with a possible D match to TRBD1 (5 bases). Germline CDR1 reads SGHVS; CDR2 reads FNYEAQ. CDR3 size: 14 residues. V shed 5 bases and J shed 6 bases, with 14 bases lying between them. The CDR3 sequence: CASSHVGQGNEQFF. In DNA form, the CDR3 reads TGTGCCAGCAGCCACGTTGGGCAGGGCAATGAGCAGTTCTTC.

The chain employs TRBV11-2 and TRBJ2-1; D may be TRBD2 (6 bases). CDR3 length equals 16 residues. The germline CDR1 and CDR2 sequences are SGHAT and FQNNGV. Trimming took 4 bases from V and 0 from J, leaving 13 bases between them. CDR3 DNA: TGTGCCAGCAGCTCGACGTCCGGGGGCTCCTACAATGAGCAGTTCTTC. Protein product: CASSSTSGGSYNEQFF.

The chain couples TRBV18 to TRBJ2-3; 7 bases line up with TRBD1. Germline trimming cut 1 base from V and 0 bases from J; bases unmatched to any gene: 7. The CDR3 has 17 residues. CDR1 and CDR2 from the germline V gene are KGHSH and LQKENI. CDR3 amino acids: CASSPRAGTASTDTQYF. CDR3 nucleotide sequence: TGTGCCAGCTCACCACGTGCCGGGACAGCTAGCACAGATACGCAGTATTTT.

This clone is identified as medium-sized from frequency. The chain links TRBV6-6 to TRBJ2-1, with D maybe TRBD1 (5 bases). The germline gives CDR1 MNHNY, CDR2 SVGAGI (reference sequence). Deletions cut 0 bases from V and 5 bases from J, with 5 bases between. The CDR3 is 13 residues long. The CDR3 is CASSYSDNNEQFF. CDR3 nucleotides: TGTGCCAGCAGTTACTCGGACAACAATGAGCAGTTCTTC.

This rearrangement joins TRBV19 to TRBJ1-2; 8 nucleotides align to TRBD1. The germline V gene has CDR1 LNHDA and CDR2 SQIVND (reference sequence). V was clipped by 5 bases and J by 6 bases; unmatched bases: 14. The CDR3 spans 16 residues. CDR3 in amino acids: CASSPSAGQGANGYTF. For the CDR3, the DNA is TGTGCCAGTAGTCCGTCGGCGGGGCAGGGGGCGAATGGCTACACCTTC. The complete variable domain, with remaining parts taken from reference TRBV19 and TRBJ1-2, reads DGGITQSPKYLFRKEGQNVTLSCEQNLNHDAMYWYRQDPGQGLRLIYYSQIVNDFQKGDIAEGYSVSREKKESFPLTVTSAQKNPTAFYLCASSPSAGQGANGYTFGSGTRLTVV.

The chain carries TRBV28 and TRBJ1-2, with D possibly being TRBD1 (5 bases). Germline CDR1 MDHEN, CDR2 SYDVKM. This CDR3 is built from 13 residues. Deletions cut 5 bases from V and 4 bases from J, with 11 bases between. CDR3 nucleotide sequence: TGTGCCAGCAGTCCGCCGGGGGGCTATGGCTACACCTTC. Its translation: CASSPPGGYGYTF.

Concerning this clone: Sequence at one end of the junction differs from germline and may be a read error. This sequence joins TRBV23-1 and TRBJ2-7, with 7 bases lining up with TRBD1. Being an ORF, TRBV23-1 has a function that is uncertain. The CDR3 is 16 residues long. The CDR3 reads CASGQVQGLLSYEQYF. The CDR3 bases are TGCGCCAGCGGTCAGGTACAGGGGTTGCTCTCCTACGAGCAGTACTTC.

The J gene is TRBJ2-3, the V gene TRBV11-3, with D possibly TRBD1 on 5 matching bases. This CDR3 contains 13 residues. Trimming stripped 0 bases from V and 4 bases from J, with 5 bases between. The germline V gene has CDR1 SGHNT and CDR2 YENEEA. In DNA, the CDR3 is TGTGCCAGCAGCTTAGACAGGGCAGATACGCAGTATTTT. It is translated as CASSLDRADTQYF.

The rearrangement joins TRBV5-4 to TRBJ2-5; 7 bases map to TRBD2. CDR3 length equals 16 residues. V was clipped by 2 bases and J by 5 bases; unmatched bases: 12. Germline CDR1 and CDR2: SGHNT and YYREEE (reference sequence). The CDR3 reads CASSFTGGSSGETQYF. As DNA, the CDR3 is TGTGCCAGCAGCTTTACGGGAGGCTCCTCGGGGGAGACCCAGTACTTC.

The V and J genes are TRBV21-1 and TRBJ2-1; the table's D call of TRBD2 was not tested on the DNA. TRBV21-1 is a pseudogene segment. CDR3 size: 18 residues. In DNA form, the CDR3 reads TGTGCCAGCAGCAAACAGACTAGCGGGTATCCCAGAGGAAATGAGCAGTTCTTC. This gives the protein CASSKQTSGYPRGNEQFF.

V usage is TRBV11-3 and J usage is TRBJ2-5; 7 bases align to TRBD2. Unmatched junction bases numbered 9, after V lost 2 bases and J lost 9 bases. Germline V gene data show CDR1 as SGHNT and CDR2 as YENEEA. The CDR3 loop spans 14 amino acids. The CDR3 DNA is TGTGCCAGCAGCTTACTGGGGGGGGGAGGCCCCCAGTACTTC. Translation: CASSLLGGGGPQYF.

This sequence joins TRBV5-4 and TRBJ1-5, with D maybe TRBD1 (5 bases). From germline, CDR1 is SGHNT and CDR2 YYREEE (reference sequence). The V end was cut by 0 bases, the J end by 1 base, with 8 bases between. CDR3 length: 15 residues. The CDR3 spells CASSLAGDSNQPQHF. The DNA for the CDR3 is TGTGCCAGCAGCTTGGCGGGGGACAGCAATCAGCCCCAGCATTTT.

The rearrangement uses TRBV5-1 and TRBJ2-1, with 8 bases that match TRBD1. Per germline, CDR1 SGHRS and CDR2 YFSETQ. V trimming: 4 bases; J trimming: 2 bases; junction bases outside the gene matches: 5. The CDR3 extends over 15 amino acids. Here the CDR3 reads CASSHGQGTYNEQFF. The CDR3 bases are TGCGCCAGCAGCCACGGACAGGGAACCTACAATGAGCAGTTCTTC.

Details on this clone: The same CDR3 is also encoded by other DNA sequences in this sample. V and J are TRBV5-1 and TRBJ2-5; 11 bases map to TRBD1. CDR3 size: 15 residues. With V trimmed by 0 bases and J by 4 bases, 2 bases remained unmatched. Germline V gene lookup returns CDR1 SGHRS and CDR2 YFSETQ. CDR3 sequence: CASSLAGTGGETQYF. CDR3 bases: TGCGCCAGCAGCTTGGCGGGGACAGGGGGAGAGACCCAGTACTTC.

CDR3 sequence (DNA): TGTGCCAGCAGCTCTCGAGGGGGGGCCTACTCCTACGAGCAGTACTTC. Translating gives CASSSRGGAYSYEQYF. V is TRBV7-2 and J is TRBJ2-7, with TRBD2 as a possible D gene (7 bases). V dropped 4 bases and J dropped 0 bases, with 16 bases sitting between them. The CDR3 has 16 amino acids. In germline, CDR1 is SGHTA, CDR2 FQGNSA.

Notes on this clone: The sample holds other DNA sequences that translate to the same CDR3. The V call is TRBV30, the J call TRBJ1-1; the D gene is possibly TRBD1 (6 bases). Germline V gives CDR1 GTSNPN, CDR2 SVGIG (reference sequence). This CDR3 is built from 11 residues. Trimming took 8 bases from V and 3 from J, leaving 10 bases between them. CDR3 residues: CAGYRDTEAFF. The CDR3 DNA reads TGTGCCGGATACAGGGACACTGAAGCTTTCTTT.

The gene calls are TRBV28 and TRBJ1-2; tentatively, D is TRBD1 (6 bases). Germline V lookup: CDR1 MDHEN, CDR2 SYDVKM. The CDR3 spans 13 residues. The V gene lost 4 bases and the J gene lost 8 bases, with 14 bases spanning the gap. CDR3 region: CASSSEGVFGYTF. The CDR3 DNA sequence: TGTGCCAGCAGTTCAGAGGGGGTTTTCGGCTACACCTTC.

The chain joins TRBV6-6 to TRBJ2-2, with a possible D match to TRBD1 (6 bases). V was cut by 5 bases and J by 1 base, with 8 bases left in between. Germline V gene lookup returns CDR1 MNHNY and CDR2 SVGAGI (reference sequence). The CDR3 has 14 amino acids. CDR3 bases: TGTGCCAGCAGTCCGACAGGGAACACCGGGGAGCTGTTTTTT. Protein sequence: CASSPTGNTGELFF.

V and J are TRBV10-2 and TRBJ2-3; 8 bases align to TRBD2. After removal of 4 bases from V and 0 bases from J, the junction contained 15 bases not matched to a gene. Germline CDR1 reads WSHSY; CDR2 reads SAAADI. The CDR3 spans 19 residues. CDR3 bases: TGCGCCAGCAGTGTTTGGGCGGGAGGTCCGGGAGGGAGCACAGATACGCAGTATTTT. Protein: CASSVWAGGPGGSTDTQYF.